The 23 T cell receptor beta chains presented below share a single source sample, sequenced in a study of blood T cell repertoires in COVID-19. Using immunoSEQ multiplex PCR, the repertoire was profiled, and TCRdb retains in-frame clones only, with some absent. Of around 280,000 clones detected, roughly 90% appear once; the ten largest clones hold around 1.7%. Sequencing was done on a sample of PBMCs or T cells enriched from blood (not recorded which). These receptors were collected from a woman younger than 30 with acute COVID-19.

The chain has TRBV28 and TRBJ1-4; D possibly corresponds to TRBD1 (6 bases). CDR3 length equals 15 residues. The germline V gene encodes CDR1 MDHEN and CDR2 SYDVKM. V lost 5 bases, J lost 3 bases, and 13 bases lay in between. CDR3: CASSRTGRSNEKLFF. CDR3 DNA: TGTGCCAGCAGTCGAACAGGGCGCTCTAATGAAAAACTGTTTTTT.

The V gene is TRBV6-5, the J gene TRBJ2-5; TRBD1 might be the D (6 bases). V lost 6 bases, J lost 1 base, and 9 bases lay in between. Germline V CDR1 and CDR2: MNHEY, SVGAGI. There are 13 residues in the CDR3. The CDR3 DNA follows: TGTGCCAGCAGAAGGACAGTCCAAGAGACCCAGTACTTC. Amino acids: CASRRTVQETQYF.

This chain links TRBV7-9 with TRBJ2-7; no firm D call. Per germline, CDR1 SEHNR and CDR2 FQNEAQ (reference sequence). The CDR3 length is 13 residues. Trimming pared 0 bases from V and 4 bases from J, leaving 7 bases between. CDR3 residues: CASSLASVYEQYF. The CDR3 region has the DNA TGTGCCAGCAGCTTAGCGTCCGTATACGAGCAGTACTTC.

The chain couples TRBV7-2 to TRBJ1-6; 9 positions match TRBD1. Unmatched junction bases numbered 4, after V lost 3 bases and J lost 7 bases. Germline V gene lookup returns CDR1 SGHTA and CDR2 FQGNSA. The CDR3 is made up of 15 amino acids. The CDR3 here is CASSLGTGINSPLHF. The CDR3 nucleotides are TGTGCCAGCAGCTTGGGGACAGGGATCAATTCACCCCTCCACTTT.

This chain connects TRBV27 to TRBJ2-7; 7 nucleotides line up with TRBD1. The ends lost 3 bases at V and 0 bases at J; junction bases unmatched: 5. This CDR3 has 15 amino acids. Germline CDR1 is MNHEY and CDR2 is SMNVEV (reference sequence). The CDR3 region is CASSLQGVLSYEQYF. CDR3 sequence (DNA): TGTGCCAGCAGTTTGCAGGGGGTCCTCTCCTACGAGCAGTACTTC.

This chain uses TRBV4-2 with TRBJ2-5, with TRBD2 matching over 10 bases. Germline V gene lookup returns CDR1 LGHNA and CDR2 YNFKEQ. CDR3 length: 14 residues. V was pared by 4 bases and J by 3 bases, with 2 bases of the junction left unmatched. CDR3 nucleotide sequence: TGTGCCAGCAGCCGACTAGCGGGCAAAGAGACCCAGTACTTC. Its translation: CASSRLAGKETQYF.

The V and J genes are TRBV7-9 and TRBJ2-1; TRBD1 matches at 7 bases. CDR1 SEHNR and CDR2 FQNEAQ come from the germline V gene (reference sequence). The CDR3 is 16 amino acids. The J segment lost 0 bases and the V segment lost 3 bases, leaving 5 bases of the junction unmatched. The CDR3 region is CASSLYRGNSYNEQFF. As DNA, the CDR3 is TGTGCCAGCAGCTTGTACAGGGGAAACTCCTACAATGAGCAGTTCTTC.

J is TRBJ1-4 and V is TRBV4-2; TRBD1 agrees at 7 bases. CDR3 length: 15 amino acids. The junction had 8 bases not matched to a gene; V was cut back by 4 bases and J by 6 bases. From germline, CDR1 is LGHNA and CDR2 YNFKEQ. The CDR3 region is CASSRDRDLDEKLFF. For the CDR3, the DNA is TGTGCCAGCAGCCGCGACAGGGACCTAGATGAAAAACTGTTTTTT.

A word on this clone: The same CDR3 is also encoded by other DNA sequences in this sample. The chain uses TRBV4-2 and TRBJ2-3, with TRBD2 identical over 11 bases. In germline, CDR1 is LGHNA, CDR2 YNFKEQ. CDR3 length: 16 amino acids. V gave up 3 bases and J gave up 0 bases; unmatched junction bases: 2. CDR3 amino acids: CASSQGTSGSTDTQYF. CDR3 bases: TGTGCCAGCAGCCAGGGGACTAGCGGAAGCACAGATACGCAGTATTTT.

The chain carries TRBV9 and TRBJ1-3, with TRBD1 identical over 7 bases. The CDR3 has 15 residues. CDR1 is SGDLS, CDR2 YYNGEE, per germline. The J segment lost 2 bases and the V segment lost 4 bases, leaving 6 bases of the junction unmatched. In DNA form, the CDR3 reads TGTGCCAGCAGCCCGGGGACAGACACTGGAAACACCATATATTTT. It is translated as CASSPGTDTGNTIYF.

The chain uses TRBV29-1 and TRBJ2-6, with D possibly being TRBD1 (6 bases). Per the germline V gene, CDR1 is SQVTM and CDR2 is ANQGSEA. Between the trimmed V and J ends, which lost 4 bases and 0 bases, there was a span of 16 bases. The CDR3 length is 17 residues. CDR3 residues: CSVGLRGQASGANVLTF. CDR3 in DNA: TGCAGCGTTGGTCTCAGGGGTCAAGCCTCTGGGGCCAACGTCCTGACTTTC.

V gene TRBV4-1 combines with J gene TRBJ1-4; D may be TRBD1 (6 bases). The CDR3 covers 16 residues. Trimming left V 4 bases short and J 4 bases short, with 16 bases between. Germline V gene data show CDR1 as MGHRA and CDR2 as YSYEKL. The CDR3 DNA reads as TGCGCCAGCAGCCCCCCCCTGACAGGTTTTAATGAAAAACTGTTTTTT. It yields the protein CASSPPLTGFNEKLFF.

This chain uses TRBV27 with TRBJ2-2; possibly TRBD1 for D (6 bases). The V gene lost 10 bases and the J gene lost 4 bases, with 10 bases spanning the gap. This CDR3 spans 12 amino acids. The germline V gene encodes CDR1 MNHEY and CDR2 SMNVEV (reference sequence). The CDR3 is CAIAGVTGELFF. The CDR3 DNA follows: TGTGCCATAGCAGGGGTCACCGGGGAGCTGTTTTTT.

The chain is built from TRBV6-6 and TRBJ2-2, with D possibly being TRBD2 (6 bases). Trimming took 5 bases from V and 7 from J, leaving 23 bases between them. Germline CDR1 is MNHNY and CDR2 is SVGAGI (reference sequence). The CDR3 has 17 residues. CDR3 in DNA: TGTGCCAGCAGTCCTTCCACCTTTGGGGGGTTGGACGGGGAGCTGTTTTTT. The encoded protein is CASSPSTFGGLDGELFF.

This clone was recorded once. The V call is TRBV7-9, the J call TRBJ2-7; D is unclear. The V gene lost 3 bases and the J gene lost 5 bases, with 11 bases spanning the gap. Germline V gene sequence: CDR1 SEHNR, CDR2 FQNEAQ (reference sequence). The CDR3 runs to 13 residues. CDR3: CASSFTHRDEQYF. CDR3 nucleotides: TGTGCCAGCAGCTTTACCCACAGAGACGAGCAGTACTTC. Together with reference TRBV7-9 and TRBJ2-7, the CDR3 gives the full variable domain: DTGVSQNPRHKITKRGQNVTFRCDPISEHNRLYWYRQTLGQGPEFLTYFQNEAQLEKSRLLSDRFSAERPKGSFSTLEIQRTEQGDSAMYLCASSFTHRDEQYFGPGTRLTVT.

The chain has TRBV5-1 and TRBJ1-2; D is ambiguous. This CDR3 region has 13 residues. Trimming took 9 bases from V and 4 from J, leaving 16 bases between them. CDR1 is SGHRS and CDR2 is YFSETQ in the germline V gene. The CDR3: CATGWGEGYGYTF. CDR3 nucleotides: TGCGCCACCGGATGGGGAGAAGGCTATGGCTACACCTTC.

The CDR3 DNA reads TGTGCCAGTACCTGGACAGAACTTAACTATGGCTACACCTTC. Its protein product is CASTWTELNYGYTF. V usage is TRBV19 and J usage is TRBJ1-2; D might be TRBD1 (6 bases). V was shortened by 7 bases and J by 1 base, with 13 bases between the two germline ends. The CDR3 consists of 14 residues. Looked up from germline, CDR1 is LNHDA and CDR2 is SQIVND (reference sequence).

This chain links TRBV6-5 with TRBJ2-7, with 9 bases matching TRBD2. CDR1 is MNHEY and CDR2 is SVGAGI in the germline V gene. The CDR3 contains 14 residues. Germline trimming cut 7 bases from V and 0 bases from J; bases unmatched to any gene: 4. The CDR3 DNA follows: TGTGCCAGCACCTTTAGCGGGAGCTCCTACGAGCAGTACTTC. Translated, it gives CASTFSGSSYEQYF.

This chain links TRBV7-2 with TRBJ1-1; no clear D. The germline CDR1 and CDR2 sequences are SGHTA and FQGNSA. This CDR3 has 16 amino acids. Deletions cut 1 base from V and 1 base from J, with 13 bases between. CDR3 amino acids: CASSLGRSSKNTEAFF. CDR3 nucleotide sequence: TGTGCCAGCAGCTTAGGCAGGTCCTCGAAGAACACTGAAGCTTTCTTT.

The chain couples TRBV5-1 to TRBJ2-7, with TRBD1 as a possible D gene (5 bases). The length of the CDR3 is 13 residues. V shed 6 bases and J shed 4 bases, with 14 bases lying between them. From germline, CDR1 is SGHRS and CDR2 YFSETQ. As DNA, the CDR3 is TGCGCCAGCAAGGCCCGCTCAGGGTACGAGCAGTACTTC. Its protein is CASKARSGYEQYF.

This chain connects TRBV27 to TRBJ1-1, with 8 bases identical to TRBD1. With 4 bases clipped from V and 8 bases from J, the junction kept 3 bases outside the gene matches. The germline V gene encodes CDR1 MNHEY and CDR2 SMNVEV (reference sequence). The CDR3 runs 12 residues. DNA of the CDR3: TGTGCCAGCAGTTCAGGGGGCGCAGAAGCTTTCTTT. As protein: CASSSGGAEAFF.

This clone showed up just a few times. This rearrangement joins TRBV5-6 to TRBJ2-3, with 13 bases lining up with TRBD2. With 4 bases clipped from V and 0 bases from J, the junction kept 8 bases outside the gene matches. The CDR3 length is 18 residues. The V gene's germline CDR1 is SGHDT and CDR2 YYEEEE. The CDR3 is CASSAGTSGALSTDTQYF. The CDR3 DNA sequence: TGTGCCAGCAGCGCCGGGACTAGCGGGGCTTTAAGCACAGATACGCAGTATTTT. The full variable domain, with the rest looked up from reference TRBV5-6 and TRBJ2-3, is DAGVTQSPTHLIKTRGQQVTLRCSPKSGHDTVSWYQQALGQGPQFIFQYYEEEERQRGNFPDRFSGHQFPNYSSELNVNALLLGDSALYLCASSAGTSGALSTDTQYFGPGTRLTVL.

V gene TRBV7-2 combines with J gene TRBJ2-4; 8 bases are a match to TRBD2. CDR3 length equals 15 residues. V trimming: 5 bases; J trimming: 6 bases; junction bases outside the gene matches: 9. Looked up from germline, CDR1 is SGHTA and CDR2 is FQGNSA. As DNA, the CDR3 is TGTGCCAGCAGCCCAACGGGAGGGGCGGGAAACATTCAGTACTTC. Residues: CASSPTGGAGNIQYF.